These 2 T cell receptor beta chains originate from one sample sequenced in a study of Ad26.COV2.S vaccination and SARS-CoV-2 variants. Sequenced by immunoSEQ multiplex PCR; TCRdb stores in-frame clones only, minus some. The sample contains 150,000 to 200,000 clones, roughly nine tenths of which appear only once. Sequencing was performed on peripheral blood, taken after recovery from COVID-19. These receptors were taken from a human donor who had recovered from COVID-19.

The chain employs TRBV7-3 and TRBJ1-6, with D uncertain. This CDR3 contains 16 residues. Between the trimmed V and J ends, which lost 3 bases and 1 base, there was a span of 10 bases. Germline V lookup: CDR1 SGHTA, CDR2 FQGTGA. The CDR3 spells CASSFHDTSYNSPLHF. The CDR3 DNA reads TGTGCCAGCAGCTTCCACGACACGTCCTATAATTCACCCCTCCACTTT.

This chain joins TRBV7-2 and TRBJ1-4, with a tentative D call TRBD1 (6 bases). The germline CDR1 and CDR2 sequences are SGHTA and FQGNSA. The CDR3 length is 15 residues. Deletions cut 6 bases from V and 5 bases from J, with 16 bases between. The CDR3 reads CASRSRGAGNEKLFF. The CDR3 DNA reads as TGTGCCAGCAGATCCAGGGGCGCCGGGAATGAAAAACTGTTTTTT.